This paragraph reports one T cell receptor beta chain. Sequenced by immunoSEQ multiplex PCR; TCRdb stores in-frame clones only, minus some. The sample lists under 200,000 clones; 83% were seen once. The entry originates in a study of blood T cell repertoires in COVID-19. Background on the study: Sites in the United States, Italy and Spain provided acute and convalescent COVID-19 samples.

Germline V gives CDR1 MNHNS, CDR2 SASEGT. The CDR3 has 15 amino acids. Unmatched junction bases numbered 7, after V lost 3 bases and J lost 4 bases. The sample was peripheral blood. This clonotype was obtained from a woman of 80 years or more with acute or convalescent COVID-19. The chain is built from TRBV6-1 and TRBJ1-1; 8 bases line up with TRBD1. This CDR3 is CASSEGATGGTEAFF. CDR3 nucleotides: TGTGCCAGCAGTGAGGGGGCCACAGGGGGCACTGAAGCTTTCTTT.